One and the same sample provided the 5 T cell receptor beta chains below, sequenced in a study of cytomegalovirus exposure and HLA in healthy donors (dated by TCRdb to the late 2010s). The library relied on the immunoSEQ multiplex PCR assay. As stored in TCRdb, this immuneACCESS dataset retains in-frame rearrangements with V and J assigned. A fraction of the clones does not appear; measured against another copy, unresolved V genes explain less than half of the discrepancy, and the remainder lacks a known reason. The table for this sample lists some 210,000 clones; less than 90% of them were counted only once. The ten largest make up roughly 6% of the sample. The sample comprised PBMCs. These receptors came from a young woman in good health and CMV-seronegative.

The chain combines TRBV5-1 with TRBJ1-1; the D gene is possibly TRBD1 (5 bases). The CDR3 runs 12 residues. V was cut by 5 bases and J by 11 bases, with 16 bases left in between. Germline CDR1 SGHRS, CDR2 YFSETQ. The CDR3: CASRTLGDEAFF. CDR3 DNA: TGCGCCAGCAGGACCCTCGGGGACGAGGCTTTCTTT.

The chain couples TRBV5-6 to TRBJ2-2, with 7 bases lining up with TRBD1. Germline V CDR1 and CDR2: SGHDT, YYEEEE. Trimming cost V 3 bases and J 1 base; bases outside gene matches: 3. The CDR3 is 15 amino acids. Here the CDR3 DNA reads TGTGCCAGCAGCTGGGGACAGAGGAACACCGGGGAGCTGTTTTTT. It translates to CASSWGQRNTGELFF.

This CDR3 is CASSQTSGGTYNEQFF. For the CDR3, the DNA is TGTGCCAGCAGCCAGACTAGCGGTGGGACCTACAATGAGCAGTTCTTC. This chain uses TRBV7-6 with TRBJ2-1; 9 nucleotides match TRBD2. V lost 5 bases, J lost 2 bases, and 7 bases stayed unmatched. The CDR3 is 16 amino acids. From germline, CDR1 is SGHVS and CDR2 FNYEAQ. The complete variable domain, with remaining parts taken from reference TRBV7-6 and TRBJ2-1, reads GAGVSQSPRYKVTKRGQDVALRCDPISGHVSLYWYRQALGQGPEFLTYFNYEAQQDKSGLPNDRFSAERPEGSISTLTIQRTEQRDSAMYRCASSQTSGGTYNEQFFGPGTRLTVL.

The CDR3 loop is CASSPLTGTESSGANVLTF. Written as DNA, the CDR3 is TGTGCCAGCAGCCCACTCACCGGGACGGAGAGCTCTGGGGCCAACGTCCTGACTTTC. V usage is TRBV9 and J usage is TRBJ2-6, with D perhaps TRBD1 or TRBD2 (5 bases each). Germline lookup yields CDR1 SGDLS and CDR2 YYNGEE. V was shortened by 4 bases and J by 0 bases, with 20 bases between the two germline ends. CDR3 length: 19 residues.

This chain's CDR3 is CAISMTGEEAFF. In DNA, the CDR3 is TGTGCCATCAGCATGACAGGGGAAGAGGCTTTCTTT. The chain uses TRBV10-3 and TRBJ1-1; 8 nucleotides match TRBD1. Germline V gene data show CDR1 as ENHRY and CDR2 as SYGVKD. V gave up 6 bases and J gave up 11 bases; unmatched junction bases: 8. CDR3 length equals 12 residues.